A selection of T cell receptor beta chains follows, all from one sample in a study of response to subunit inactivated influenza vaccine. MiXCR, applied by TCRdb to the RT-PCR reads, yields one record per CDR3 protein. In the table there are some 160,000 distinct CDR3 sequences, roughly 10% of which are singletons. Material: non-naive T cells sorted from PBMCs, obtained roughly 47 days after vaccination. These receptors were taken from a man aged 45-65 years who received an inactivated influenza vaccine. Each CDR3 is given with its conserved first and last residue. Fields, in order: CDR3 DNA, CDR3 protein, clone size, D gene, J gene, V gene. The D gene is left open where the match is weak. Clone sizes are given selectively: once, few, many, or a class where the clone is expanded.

TGTGCCAGCAGTTCGGTGGGCGCGGGGGGCGTTTGGACCCAGTACTTC,CASSSVGAGGVWTQYF,NA,TRBD2,TRBJ2-5,TRBV12-3/TRBV12-4
TGCAGCGTTGAAAGGGGACAGGGGGCGACGAGCTCTGGAAACACCATATATTTT,CSVERGQGATSSGNTIYF,few,TRBD1,TRBJ1-3,TRBV29-1
TGTGCCAGTAGCGCCCACGGTTGGGCCCGTGGCTACACCTTC,CASSAHGWARGYTF,many,NA,TRBJ1-2,TRBV19
TGTGCCAGCAGGAACTTAGGCAATGAGCAGTTCTTC,CASRNLGNEQFF,few,NA,TRBJ2-1,TRBV2
TGTGCCAGCAGTCCGGGACTCTCCTACAATGAGCAGTTCTTC,CASSPGLSYNEQFF,many,NA,TRBJ2-1,TRBV6-2/TRBV6-3
TGCAGCGTAGCCATTACATCGGGTCCCAGCGGGCGAGCTTTCTTT,CSVAITSGPSGRAFF,many,NA,TRBJ1-1,TRBV29-1
TGCGCCAGCAGCCAGTCCGCCGGGTCTGGGGCCAACGTCCTGACTTTC,CASSQSAGSGANVLTF,NA,NA,TRBJ2-6,TRBV4-3
TGCAGCGTTGAGCTGACGCAGGGCTCTGAAGCTTTCTTT,CSVELTQGSEAFF,few,NA,TRBJ1-1,TRBV29-1
TGCAGCGGGCTGGTGGATACGCAGTATTTT,CSGLVDTQYF,once,NA,TRBJ2-3,TRBV29-1
TGTGCCAGCAGCTTAGGCCCCCTCACAGATACGCAGTATTTT,CASSLGPLTDTQYF,NA,NA,TRBJ2-3,TRBV7-2
TGTGCCAGCAGTGAAATGACGGCGGCCTCTTATGAAAAACTGTTTTTT,CASSEMTAASYEKLFF,NA,NA,TRBJ1-4,TRBV2
TGCGCCAGCAGGGCCGACAGCTCTGGGGCCAACGTCCTGACTTTC,CASRADSSGANVLTF,few,NA,TRBJ2-6,TRBV5-1
TGCAGTGCCTTCTCGACAGGCTCAAACACTGAAGCTTTCTTT,CSAFSTGSNTEAFF,few,NA,TRBJ1-1,TRBV20-1
TGTGCCAGTCAGGTGGCGGGGGACTACAATGAGCAGTTCTTC,CASQVAGDYNEQFF,NA,TRBD2,TRBJ2-1,TRBV12-3/TRBV12-4
TGTGCCAGCAGCTTTACGAGCGGGGGCCTTCCCTACGAGCAGTACTTC,CASSFTSGGLPYEQYF,many,TRBD2,TRBJ2-7,TRBV11-2
TGCGCCAGCAGCCAAGGTGATGGCTACACCTTC,CASSQGDGYTF,few,NA,TRBJ1-2,TRBV4-3
TGCAGTGCTCAAACCTCGGGGGTCGAGCAGTACTTC,CSAQTSGVEQYF,NA,NA,TRBJ2-7,TRBV20-1
TGCAGTGCTACGAACCAACTACTGACTAGCGGGGGGAGGGATGAGCAGTTCTTC,CSATNQLLTSGGRDEQFF,many,TRBD2,TRBJ2-1,TRBV20-1
TGTGCCAGTAGTGTTACCACCCTTACAGGGCTCAGTACAGATACGCAGTATTTT,CASSVTTLTGLSTDTQYF,NA,NA,TRBJ2-3,TRBV19
TGTGCCAGCAGTTTATCGGCAAGGGGGACCCAGTACTTC,CASSLSARGTQYF,many,NA,TRBJ2-5,TRBV27
TGTGCCAGCAGGCCCGACCGGGGGAACACGCAGTATTTT,CASRPDRGNTQYF,medium-sized,NA,TRBJ2-3,TRBV12-3/TRBV12-4
TGTGCCAGCAGAATGAGGAGCCAGGGTCCCGAAAAACTGTTTTTT,CASRMRSQGPEKLFF,many,NA,TRBJ1-4,TRBV27
TGTGCCAGCAGCGAAGCCAGGAACGGCGGCTACACCTTC,CASSEARNGGYTF,few,NA,TRBJ1-2,TRBV12-3/TRBV12-4
TGCGCCAGCAGCCAGCAAGAGGGTCAGGATCAGCCCCAGCATTTT,CASSQQEGQDQPQHF,many,NA,TRBJ1-5,TRBV4-1
TGCAGTGCTAGGTCTGGACAGGGGGCGGAGGGCACTGAAGCTTTCTTT,CSARSGQGAEGTEAFF,NA,TRBD1,TRBJ1-1,TRBV20-1
TGCAGTGCCCTCGGACCGAACTCTGGAAACACCATATATTTT,CSALGPNSGNTIYF,many,NA,TRBJ1-3,TRBV20-1
TGTGCCAGCAGCGTAGTAGGGACAGGTAGCACAGATACGCAGTATTTT,CASSVVGTGSTDTQYF,few,TRBD1,TRBJ2-3,TRBV9
TGTGCCAGCAGTTTGCTCAGGCCTGCAACTAATGAAAAACTGTTTTTT,CASSLLRPATNEKLFF,many,NA,TRBJ1-4,TRBV12-3/TRBV12-4
TGCAGCGTTGAAAAAACAGCGAACACTGAAGCTTTCTTT,CSVEKTANTEAFF,many,NA,TRBJ1-1,TRBV29-1
TGTGCCAGCAGCTCCCAGGACAGGGGGCCCCAGCATTTT,CASSSQDRGPQHF,few,TRBD1,TRBJ1-5,TRBV6-2/TRBV6-3
TGCAGTGCTAGTGGGGGGGCCAATGAAAAACTGTTTTTT,CSASGGANEKLFF,NA,NA,TRBJ1-4,TRBV20-1
TGTGCCAGCAGCTTGGGGGAGGTCAGCAATCAGCCCCAGCATTTT,CASSLGEVSNQPQHF,few,NA,TRBJ1-5,TRBV11-2
TGTGCCAGCAGTCTCTTAACTGGGGCCCGGGGCAATGAGCAGTTCTTC,CASSLLTGARGNEQFF,NA,NA,TRBJ2-1,TRBV11-2
TGCGCCAGCAGCCAGGCCCGAGACACCTCCTATGGCTACACCTTC,CASSQARDTSYGYTF,few,NA,TRBJ1-2,TRBV4-3
TGCAGCGTTGAAGGGTCCGGGACTAGCGGGAGGGGGTCCTACAATGAGCAGTTCTTC,CSVEGSGTSGRGSYNEQFF,NA,TRBD2,TRBJ2-1,TRBV29-1
TGTGCCAGCAGCTTAGTGGTAGAGAGGTCCTACAATGAGCAGTTCTTC,CASSLVVERSYNEQFF,few,NA,TRBJ2-1,TRBV7-9
TGTGCCAGCAGCTCTAGCGGGGGGGCCTACGAGCAGTACTTC,CASSSSGGAYEQYF,NA,TRBD2,TRBJ2-7,TRBV7-2
TGTGCCAGCAGCGTAGCTACGGGACTAGGGGAAGAGACCCAGTACTTC,CASSVATGLGEETQYF,many,TRBD2,TRBJ2-5,TRBV9
TGCAGTGCTACTAACCCCAAGGGCACAGATACGCAGTATTTT,CSATNPKGTDTQYF,NA,NA,TRBJ2-3,TRBV20-1
TGTGCCAGCAGTTCGGTCGGGGGCAGGGGGTCTAATGAAAAACTGTTTTTT,CASSSVGGRGSNEKLFF,few,TRBD1,TRBJ1-4,TRBV28
TGTGCCACCAGTGACGGGGGGGCCTACAATGAGCAGTTCTTC,CATSDGGAYNEQFF,few,TRBD2,TRBJ2-1,TRBV24-1
TGTGCCACCAGCAGAGATATTCGCGGCGGCATGAGCACAGATACGCAGTATTTT,CATSRDIRGGMSTDTQYF,many,NA,TRBJ2-3,TRBV15
TGTGCCAGCAGTTTAGGAACAGGGCGGCGGTCCCAGCATTTT,CASSLGTGRRSQHF,few,NA,TRBJ1-5,TRBV28
TGTGCCAGCAGTCGGGGGACCCGGCGCACAGATACGCAGTATTTT,CASSRGTRRTDTQYF,many,NA,TRBJ2-3,TRBV12-3/TRBV12-4
TGCGCCAGCAGCTGGGACAGCGGCAATGAGCAGTTCTTC,CASSWDSGNEQFF,many,TRBD1,TRBJ2-1,TRBV5-1
TGTGCCACATTTACGGGACAGGGTATTGAGACCCAGTACTTC,CATFTGQGIETQYF,NA,TRBD1,TRBJ2-5,TRBV2
TGCGCCAGCAGCTTGGTCGGACCACAGGGACCCTATGGCTACACCTTC,CASSLVGPQGPYGYTF,NA,NA,TRBJ1-2,TRBV5-1
TGTGCCAGCAGGACCCTCAGGGCGGGACTAGCCGTACAAGAGACCCAGTACTTC,CASRTLRAGLAVQETQYF,few,TRBD2,TRBJ2-5,TRBV3-1
TGTGCCAGCAGCGCTCAACTGACTAGCAGATACAATGAGCAGTTCTTC,CASSAQLTSRYNEQFF,few,TRBD2,TRBJ2-1,TRBV11-2
TGTGCCAGCAGTTACTCGAGAGACAGGCGGCGGAACGAGCAGTACTTC,CASSYSRDRRRNEQYF,few,NA,TRBJ2-7,TRBV6-5
TGTGCCAGCAGCGAAGTCCGGGACAGGATTCGATTTCGGACATCGAACACTGAAGCTTTCTTT,CASSEVRDRIRFRTSNTEAFF,NA,TRBD1,TRBJ1-1,TRBV11-2
TGTGCCAGCAGTTTGGTCAGGGGATACGAGCAGTACTTC,CASSLVRGYEQYF,many,NA,TRBJ2-7,TRBV6-2/TRBV6-3
TGCAGTGCGGTGACCGGGACATCGGATTCACCCCTCCACTTT,CSAVTGTSDSPLHF,few,NA,TRBJ1-6,TRBV20-1
TGTGCCAGCAGTCAGCGGGTCGTCACTGAAGCTTTCTTT,CASSQRVVTEAFF,many,NA,TRBJ1-1,TRBV6-6
TGTGCCAGCAGTTTATTCTACAGGGGGCATAAGCATGAGCAGTTCTTC,CASSLFYRGHKHEQFF,few,TRBD1,TRBJ2-1,TRBV27
TGCGCCAGCTCAGGACAGGGTACGGGTGGGGCCAACGTCCTGACTTTC,CASSGQGTGGANVLTF,few,TRBD1,TRBJ2-6,TRBV10-2
TGCAGTGCTAGGGAGACCGAAAACTATGGCTACACCTTC,CSARETENYGYTF,NA,NA,TRBJ1-2,TRBV20-1
TGCAGTGCACAAACAGGGGGGGTCAATCAGCCCCAGCATTTT,CSAQTGGVNQPQHF,few,TRBD1,TRBJ1-5,TRBV20-1